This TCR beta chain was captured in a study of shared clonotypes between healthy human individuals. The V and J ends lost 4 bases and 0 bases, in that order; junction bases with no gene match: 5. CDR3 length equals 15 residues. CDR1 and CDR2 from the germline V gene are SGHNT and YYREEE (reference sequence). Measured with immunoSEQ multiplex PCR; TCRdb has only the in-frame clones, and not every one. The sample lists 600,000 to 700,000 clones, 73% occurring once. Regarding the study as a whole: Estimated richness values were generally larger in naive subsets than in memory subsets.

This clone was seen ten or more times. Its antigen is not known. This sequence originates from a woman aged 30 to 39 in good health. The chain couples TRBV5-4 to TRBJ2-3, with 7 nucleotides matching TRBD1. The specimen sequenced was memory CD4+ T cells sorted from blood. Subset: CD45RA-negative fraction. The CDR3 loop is CASSLGGGSTDTQYF. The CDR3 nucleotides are TGTGCCAGCAGCCTAGGGGGCGGGAGCACAGATACGCAGTATTTT.